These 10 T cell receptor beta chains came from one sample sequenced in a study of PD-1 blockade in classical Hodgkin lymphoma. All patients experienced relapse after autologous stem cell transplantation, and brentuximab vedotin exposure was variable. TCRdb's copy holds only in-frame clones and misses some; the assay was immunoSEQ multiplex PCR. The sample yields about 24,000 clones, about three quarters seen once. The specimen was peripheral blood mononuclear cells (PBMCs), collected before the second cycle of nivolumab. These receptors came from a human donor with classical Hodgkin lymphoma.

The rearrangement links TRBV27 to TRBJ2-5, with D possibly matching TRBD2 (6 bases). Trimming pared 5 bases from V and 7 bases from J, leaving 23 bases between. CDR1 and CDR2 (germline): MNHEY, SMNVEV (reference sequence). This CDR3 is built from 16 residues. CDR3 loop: CASSPSFREREATQYF. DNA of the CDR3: TGTGCCAGCAGTCCCTCGTTCAGGGAGAGGGAGGCGACCCAGTACTTC.

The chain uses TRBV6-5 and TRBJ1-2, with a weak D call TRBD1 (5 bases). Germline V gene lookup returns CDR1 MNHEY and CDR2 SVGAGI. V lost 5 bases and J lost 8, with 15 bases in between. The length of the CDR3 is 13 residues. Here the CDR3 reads CASSLNGAGGYTF. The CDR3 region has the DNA TGTGCCAGCAGTCTTAACGGGGCCGGGGGCTACACCTTC.

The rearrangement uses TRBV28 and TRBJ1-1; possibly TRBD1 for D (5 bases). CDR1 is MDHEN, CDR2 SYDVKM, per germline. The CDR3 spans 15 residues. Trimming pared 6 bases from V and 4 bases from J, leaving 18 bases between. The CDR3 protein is CASRHTLGGATEAFF. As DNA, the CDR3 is TGTGCCAGCAGACACACGCTGGGGGGAGCCACTGAAGCTTTCTTT. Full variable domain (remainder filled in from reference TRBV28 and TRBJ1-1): DVKVTQSSRYLVKRTGEKVFLECVQDMDHENMFWYRQDPGLGLRLIYFSYDVKMKEKGDIPEGYSVSREKKERFSLILESASTNQTSMYLCASRHTLGGATEAFFGQGTRLTVV.

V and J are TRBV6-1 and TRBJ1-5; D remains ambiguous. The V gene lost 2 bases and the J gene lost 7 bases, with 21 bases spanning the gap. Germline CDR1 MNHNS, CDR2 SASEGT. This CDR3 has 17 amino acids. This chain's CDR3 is CASSEFPGSPLSQPQHF. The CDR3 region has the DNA TGTGCCAGCAGTGAATTCCCCGGGTCTCCCCTTTCCCAGCCCCAGCATTTT.

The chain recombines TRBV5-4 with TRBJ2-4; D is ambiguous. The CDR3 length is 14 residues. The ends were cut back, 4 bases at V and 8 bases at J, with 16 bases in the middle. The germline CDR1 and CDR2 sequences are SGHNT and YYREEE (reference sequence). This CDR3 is CASSQYRNPYIQYF. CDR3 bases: TGTGCCAGCAGCCAGTATCGAAACCCATACATTCAGTACTTC.

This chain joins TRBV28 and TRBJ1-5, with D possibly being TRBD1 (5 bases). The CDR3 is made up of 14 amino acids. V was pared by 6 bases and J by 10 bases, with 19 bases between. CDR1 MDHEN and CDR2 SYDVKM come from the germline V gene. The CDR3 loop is CASSPGPGFGPQHF. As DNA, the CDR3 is TGTGCCAGCAGCCCTGGGCCAGGGTTTGGACCCCAGCATTTT.

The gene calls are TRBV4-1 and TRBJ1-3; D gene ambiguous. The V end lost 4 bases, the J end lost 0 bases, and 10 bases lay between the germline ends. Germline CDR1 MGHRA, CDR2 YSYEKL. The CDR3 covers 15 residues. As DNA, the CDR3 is TGCGCCAGCAGCCTGGAAAGCCGCTCTGGAAACACCATATATTTT. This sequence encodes CASSLESRSGNTIYF.

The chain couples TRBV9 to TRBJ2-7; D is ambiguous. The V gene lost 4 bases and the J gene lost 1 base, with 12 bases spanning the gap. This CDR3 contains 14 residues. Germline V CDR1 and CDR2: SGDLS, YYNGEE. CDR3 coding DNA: TGTGCCAGCAGCCCCCGTCCGAGGTCCTACGAGCAGTACTTC. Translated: CASSPRPRSYEQYF.

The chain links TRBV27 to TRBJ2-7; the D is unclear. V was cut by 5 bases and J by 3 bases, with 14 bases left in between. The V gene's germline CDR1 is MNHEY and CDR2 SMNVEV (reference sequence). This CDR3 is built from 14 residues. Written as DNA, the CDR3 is TGTGCCAGCAGTATTTTTGAACGGGTCTACGAGCAGTACTTC. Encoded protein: CASSIFERVYEQYF.

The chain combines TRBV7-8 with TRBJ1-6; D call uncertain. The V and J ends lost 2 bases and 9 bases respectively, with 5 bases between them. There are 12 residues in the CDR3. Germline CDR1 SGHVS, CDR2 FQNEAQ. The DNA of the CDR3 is TGTGCCAGCAGCTTATTAGGTTCACCCCTCCACTTT. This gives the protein CASSLLGSPLHF. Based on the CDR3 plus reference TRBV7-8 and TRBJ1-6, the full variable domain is GAGVSQSPRYKVAKRGQDVALRCDPISGHVSLFWYQQALGQGPEFLTYFQNEAQLDKSGLPSDRFFAERPEGSVSTLKIQRTQQEDSAVYLCASSLLGSPLHFGNGTRLTVT.